This record covers a single T cell receptor beta chain. Its antigen is currently unknown. TEMRA cells underwent FACS enrichment and CD8+ and CD4+ T cells underwent negative isolation. With random hexamers, roughly 0.45 to 1 ug RNA was reverse transcribed. TCRdb ran MiXCR on the immunoSEQ multiplex PCR reads and lists one entry per CDR3 protein. Here the sample spans around 170,000 distinct CDR3 sequences, approximately 95% being singletons. Trimming cost V 5 bases and J 8 bases, with 10 bases left between them. This CDR3 spans 12 amino acids. CDR1 and CDR2 from the germline V gene are MNHEY and SVGAGI. This sample was taken from a study of CD8 T cells in Susac syndrome. Points from the study as a whole: TCR sequencing and HLA analysis covered a relatively small number of individuals.

The sample taken for sequencing was CD4+ T cells from PBMCs. The rearrangement joins TRBV6-5 to TRBJ2-1, with unresolved D. The TCR was taken from a human donor with Susac syndrome. In DNA, the CDR3 is TGTGCCAGCAGTCCATCCAGCTATGAGCAGTTCTTC. Translating gives CASSPSSYEQFF.